These T cell receptor beta chains were read from a single sample in a study of T cell changes during pregnancy in multiple sclerosis. Clones were sequenced by immunoSEQ multiplex PCR, and TCRdb holds only the in-frame ones, with some missing. The sample holds 85,000 to 130,000 clones, around 94% seen once. The sample here was peripheral blood, taken in the second trimester of pregnancy. The receptors were sampled from a female donor with multiple sclerosis, enrolled in a pregnancy study. CDR3s include the opening cysteine and the closing phenylalanine or tryptophan. A D gene is named only where the DNA matches it firmly. Clone size appears in some rows only: once, few, many, or a class for an expanded clone.

NA | 14 | NA | TRBJ2-7 | TRBV7-6 | TGTGCCAGCAGCTTAGGAGGAAACTCCTACGAGCAGTACTTC | CASSLGGNSYEQYF
once | 16 | TRBD2 | TRBJ2-1 | TRBV9 | TGTGCCAGCAGCGTCCGACAGGACCCGGGAGGGAATGAGCAGTTCTTC | CASSVRQDPGGNEQFF
NA | 14 | TRBD1 | TRBJ2-5 | TRBV9 | TGTGCCAGCAGCGCCATGACAGGGTTGGAGACCCAGTACTTC | CASSAMTGLETQYF
NA | 16 | NA | TRBJ1-6 | TRBV27 | TGTGCCAGCATCTTAGGCGGGAGCTCCTATAATTCACCCCTCCACTTT | CASILGGSSYNSPLHF
NA | 14 | NA | TRBJ1-4 | TRBV6-1 | TGTGCCAGCAGACGCTTGGAGGGTAATGAAAAACTGTTTTTT | CASRRLEGNEKLFF
NA | 14 | TRBD2 | TRBJ2-5 | TRBV7-2 | TGTGCCAGCAGCGTGGGACTAGCTGTGGAGACCCAGTACTTC | CASSVGLAVETQYF
NA | 12 | NA | TRBJ1-1 | TRBV2 | TGTGCCAGCACCTTGGACGGAGGTGAAGCTTTCTTT | CASTLDGGEAFF
NA | 13 | TRBD1 | TRBJ1-2 | TRBV28 | TGTGCCATCGGGACAGGGGGCCCCTATGGCTACACCTTC | CAIGTGGPYGYTF
NA | 15 | NA | TRBJ2-1 | TRBV4-1 | TGCGCCAGCAGCCTAAGGGCCAGGACAGTCGATGAGCAGTTCTTC | CASSLRARTVDEQFF
NA | 15 | TRBD1 | TRBJ2-2 | TRBV6-5 | TGTGCCAGCAGTTACGGACAGGGGTATGCCGGGGAGCTGTTTTTT | CASSYGQGYAGELFF
NA | 14 | TRBD2 | TRBJ2-1 | TRBV6-1 | TGTGCCACCAGGATGCGGGAGGGATACAATGAGCAGTTCTTC | CATRMREGYNEQFF
NA | 18 | NA | TRBJ2-3 | TRBV4-2 | TGTGCCAGCAGCCAAGATCTGTCGAGCGCTGATTACACAGATACGCAGTATTTT | CASSQDLSSADYTDTQYF
NA | 15 | NA | TRBJ1-1 | TRBV5-1 | TGCGCCAGCTCCATTTCAGGGGCCCCGAACACTGAAGCTTTCTTT | CASSISGAPNTEAFF
NA | 17 | NA | TRBJ1-1 | TRBV7-8 | TGTGCCAGCAGCTTAAGGCTGGGGGGGGGCGGGAACACTGAAGCTTTCTTT | CASSLRLGGGGNTEAFF
NA | 14 | NA | TRBJ1-2 | TRBV30 | TGTGCCTGGAGTGTTTGGTTAGGGGCTGTAGGCTACACCTTC | CAWSVWLGAVGYTF
NA | 16 | NA | TRBJ2-7 | TRBV5-1 | TGCGCCAGCAGCCCCGGACTGCGCCCCTCTACCTACGAGCAGTACTTC | CASSPGLRPSTYEQYF